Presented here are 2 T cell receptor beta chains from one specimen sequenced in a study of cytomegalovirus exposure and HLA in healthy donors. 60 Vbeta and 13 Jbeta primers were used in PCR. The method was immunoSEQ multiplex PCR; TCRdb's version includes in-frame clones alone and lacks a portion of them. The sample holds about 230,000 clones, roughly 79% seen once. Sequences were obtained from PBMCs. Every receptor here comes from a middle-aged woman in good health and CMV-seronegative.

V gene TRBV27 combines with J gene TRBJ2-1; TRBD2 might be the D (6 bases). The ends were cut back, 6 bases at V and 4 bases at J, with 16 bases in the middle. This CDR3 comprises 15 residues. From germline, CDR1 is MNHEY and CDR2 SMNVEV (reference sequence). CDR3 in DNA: TGTGCCAGCAGGCCCCTCGCGGGGAGGTACAATGAGCAGTTCTTC. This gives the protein CASRPLAGRYNEQFF.

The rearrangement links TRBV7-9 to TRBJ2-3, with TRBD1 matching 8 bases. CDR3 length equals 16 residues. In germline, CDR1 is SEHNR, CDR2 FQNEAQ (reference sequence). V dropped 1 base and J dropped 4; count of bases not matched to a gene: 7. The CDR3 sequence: CASSLDAGGASDTQYF. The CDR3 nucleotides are TGTGCCAGCAGCTTAGACGCAGGGGGCGCCTCAGATACGCAGTATTTT.